Listed below are T cell receptor beta chains from one sample, sequenced in a study of immune heterogeneity within non-small cell lung tumors. One entry per CDR3 protein, called by TCRdb with MiXCR from the multiplex PCR reads. The sample consists of under 20,000 distinct CDR3 sequences, over 25% of them appearing once. The material sequenced was lung tumor tissue. These receptors originate from a man in his forties with non-small cell lung cancer. The CDR3 runs from the conserved cysteine through the conserved F or W. The D gene is left open where the match is weak. The size of a clone is reported for some rows only, either as once, few or many, or as a class for expanded clones.

TRBJ1-1 TRBD1 TRBV20-1 many CSALPSGTGGLGAFF TGCAGTGCTCTGCCGTCCGGGACAGGGGGTCTTGGAGCTTTCTTT
TRBJ2-5 . TRBV4-2 . CASSQRVGGQSQETQYF TGTGCCAGCAGCCAACGTGTCGGGGGACAGAGCCAAGAGACCCAGTACTTC
TRBJ2-7 TRBD2 TRBV7-2 . CASSPGTREDEQYF TGTGCCAGCAGCCCCGGGACTAGGGAGGACGAGCAGTACTTC
TRBJ2-2 TRBD1 TRBV15 few CATSFGTDRGAGELFF TGTGCCACCAGCTTCGGAACGGACAGGGGTGCCGGGGAGCTGTTTTTT
TRBJ1-1 TRBD1 TRBV20-1 . CSARGQGVNTEAFF TGCAGTGCTAGGGGACAGGGCGTGAACACTGAAGCTTTCTTT
TRBJ2-7 . TRBV4-1 many CASSQDSLGRTYEQYF TGCGCCAGCAGCCAAGACTCCTTGGGCAGGACCTACGAGCAGTACTTC
TRBJ2-7 TRBD1 TRBV25-1 medium-sized CASSPTGVEQYF TGTGCCAGCAGTCCCACAGGGGTGGAGCAGTACTTC
TRBJ2-1 TRBD2 TRBV5-1 . CANTPGEAGVRNEQFF TGCGCCAACACCCCGGGAGAAGCGGGAGTAAGGAATGAGCAGTTCTTC
TRBJ2-6 . TRBV6-1 medium-sized CASSGQSSGANVLTF TGTGCCAGCAGTGGACAGTCCTCTGGGGCCAACGTCCTGACTTTC
TRBJ2-7 TRBD2 TRBV5-1 medium-sized CASSPPGGSYEQYF TGCGCCAGCAGCCCACCGGGAGGCTCCTACGAGCAGTACTTC
TRBJ2-1 TRBD2 TRBV6-1 . CASRPLAGVGNEQFF TGTGCCAGCAGACCTCTAGCGGGAGTGGGTAATGAGCAGTTCTTC
TRBJ1-2 . TRBV5-1 . CASSPSSANYSYTF TGCGCCAGCAGTCCCTCGTCGGCAAACTATAGCTACACCTTC
TRBJ1-2 . TRBV5-1 medium-sized CASSLAFNNYDLAGYTF TGCGCCAGCAGCTTGGCGTTCAATAACTATGATCTCGCAGGCTACACCTTC
TRBJ2-7 TRBD1 TRBV6-1 large CASSNSGTGGSYEQYF TGTGCCAGCAGTAATTCCGGGACAGGGGGATCCTACGAGCAGTACTTC
TRBJ2-4 . TRBV11-2 medium-sized CASSQRDRSPPGVQYF TGTGCCAGCAGCCAGAGGGACCGGAGTCCCCCAGGGGTTCAGTACTTC
TRBJ2-7 . TRBV3-1 many CASSQVLSSEQYF TGTGCCAGCAGCCAAGTTCTCTCAAGCGAGCAGTACTTC
TRBJ1-2 . TRBV11-1 many CASSLSHDTNYGYTF TGTGCCAGCAGCTTAAGTCATGACACCAACTATGGCTACACCTTC
TRBJ2-5 . TRBV12-5 . CASGGGMRETQYF TGTGCTAGTGGAGGGGGGATGAGAGAGACCCAGTACTTC
TRBJ1-2 . TRBV5-6 . CASSLVVAGRSGYTF TGTGCCAGCAGCTTGGTGGTCGCAGGGCGTAGCGGCTACACCTTC
TRBJ1-5 . TRBV19 medium-sized CASSIGGVSNQPQHF TGTGCCAGTAGTATTGGGGGAGTCAGCAATCAGCCCCAGCATTTT
TRBJ2-1 TRBD1 TRBV12-3/TRBV12-4 many CASSLWGQGIEDEQFF TGTGCCAGCAGTTTATGGGGACAGGGGATAGAGGATGAGCAGTTCTTC
TRBJ2-7 . TRBV27 medium-sized CASSPNPTGSSYEQYF TGTGCCAGCAGTCCGAACCCGACGGGAAGCTCCTACGAGCAGTACTTC
TRBJ1-2 . TRBV5-6 . CASGSGSYGYTF TGTGCCAGCGGCTCGGGGAGCTATGGCTACACCTTC
TRBJ1-5 . TRBV7-8 . CASSLTGNANQPQHF TGTGCCAGCAGCTTAACAGGGAATGCAAATCAGCCCCAGCATTTT
TRBJ2-1 TRBD1 TRBV9 . CASSMTGTVSNEQFF TGTGCCAGCAGCATGACCGGGACAGTGTCAAATGAGCAGTTCTTC
TRBJ1-2 . TRBV5-4 few CASSGTPGGHGYTF TGTGCCAGCAGCGGCACACCCGGAGGGCATGGCTACACCTTC
TRBJ1-1 TRBD1 TRBV5-5 . CASSFWETGRMNTEAFF TGTGCCAGCAGCTTTTGGGAGACAGGGAGGATGAACACTGAAGCTTTCTTT
TRBJ2-3 TRBD2 TRBV20-1 . CSVKGPSGSGDTQYF TGCAGTGTTAAGGGTCCCAGCGGGAGTGGGGATACGCAGTATTTT
TRBJ2-3 . TRBV20-1 many CSARDQFGSTADTQYF TGCAGTGCTAGGGATCAGTTCGGGAGTACGGCAGATACGCAGTATTTT
TRBJ1-1 . TRBV27 . CASSLTGTAEAFF TGTGCCAGCAGTTTGACGGGGACCGCTGAAGCTTTCTTT
TRBJ1-5 TRBD1 TRBV7-2 once CASSLTDRGHQPQHF TGTGCCAGCAGCCTCACGGACAGGGGACATCAGCCCCAGCATTTT
TRBJ1-2 . TRBV27 . CASSPLGQIRGYGYTF TGTGCCAGCAGTCCCCTAGGACAGATCCGCGGCTATGGCTACACCTTC
TRBJ2-7 TRBD2 TRBV7-9 . CAGSPSSGRAGEQYF TGTGCCGGCAGCCCCTCTAGCGGGAGGGCCGGTGAGCAGTACTTC
TRBJ2-7 TRBD2 TRBV5-1 . CASSLAAGGPWEQYF TGCGCCAGCAGCTTGGCGGCGGGAGGGCCGTGGGAGCAGTACTTC
TRBJ1-4 . TRBV12-3/TRBV12-4 many CASSLLGGRNEKLFF TGTGCCAGCAGTTTGTTGGGGGGCCGGAATGAAAAACTGTTTTTT
TRBJ2-1 . TRBV19 . CASSIGRLVRNEQFF TGTGCCAGTAGTATAGGGCGACTCGTGAGGAATGAGCAGTTCTTC
TRBJ2-4 TRBD2 TRBV20-1 few CSARDLLSGGGIQYF TGCAGTGCTAGAGATTTACTCAGCGGGGGGGGCATTCAGTACTTC
TRBJ2-1 . TRBV29-1 medium-sized CSAGRLLNEQFF TGCAGCGCCGGGCGGCTACTCAATGAGCAGTTCTTC
TRBJ1-1 . TRBV2 many CASRERTEAFF TGTGCCAGCAGAGAGAGGACTGAAGCTTTCTTT
TRBJ1-3 . TRBV3-1 . CASSQLSSGNTIYF TGTGCCAGCAGCCAACTTAGCTCTGGAAACACCATATATTTT
TRBJ2-7 . TRBV11-2 many CASSLTSAGGEQYF TGTGCCAGCAGCCTAACCTCGGCAGGCGGGGAGCAGTACTTC
TRBJ1-3 TRBD1 TRBV10-3 many CAISASTGDGNTIYF TGTGCCATCAGTGCCTCAACAGGGGATGGAAACACCATATATTTT
TRBJ1-1 . TRBV4-1 . CASSPPGAANTEAFF TGCGCCAGCAGCCCCCCCGGCGCGGCGAACACTGAAGCTTTCTTT
TRBJ2-1 TRBD2 TRBV6-1 medium-sized CASSESFTSGAF TGTGCCAGCAGTGAGAGTTTCACTAGCGGGGCATTC
TRBJ2-3 . TRBV3-1 few CASSQGPDTQYF TGTGCCAGCAGCCAAGGGCCAGATACGCAGTATTTT
TRBJ2-2 . TRBV2 few CASTRAGFGAGELFF TGTGCCAGCACCAGGGCAGGGTTCGGTGCCGGGGAGCTGTTTTTT
TRBJ2-7 . TRBV6-1 medium-sized CASSFRREGVVYEQYF TGTGCCAGCAGTTTCCGCCGAGAAGGCGTGGTATACGAGCAGTACTTC
TRBJ2-1 . TRBV12-3/TRBV12-4 medium-sized CASSLADFMQFF TGTGCCAGCAGTTTAGCGGATTTCATGCAGTTCTTC
TRBJ1-5 TRBD1 TRBV3-1 . CASSPTTGARQPQHF TGTGCCAGCAGCCCCACCACAGGGGCGCGGCAGCCCCAGCATTTT
TRBJ2-7 . TRBV5-1 many CASSPRGPVQTYEQYF TGCGCCAGCAGCCCGAGGGGACCCGTGCAAACCTACGAGCAGTACTTC
TRBJ1-2 TRBD1 TRBV6-1 many CASSSGQGEGYTF TGTGCCAGCAGTTCAGGGCAGGGGGAGGGCTACACCTTC
TRBJ2-7 . TRBV6-2/TRBV6-3 medium-sized CASSPSHHEQYF TGTGCCAGCAGTCCAAGCCACCACGAGCAGTACTTC
TRBJ1-2 . TRBV18 . CASSPGVDLNYGYTF TGTGCCAGCTCACCAGGGGTTGACCTAAACTATGGCTACACCTTC
TRBJ2-1 TRBD2 TRBV5-4 . CASSFSLAGGGEQFF TGTGCCAGCAGCTTCTCACTAGCGGGAGGAGGTGAGCAGTTCTTC
TRBJ2-1 . TRBV20-1 . CSARVGGINEQFF TGCAGTGCTAGAGTAGGCGGGATCAATGAGCAGTTCTTC
TRBJ2-7 . TRBV19 medium-sized CASSIDKTTYEQYF TGTGCCAGTAGTATAGATAAGACTACCTACGAGCAGTACTTC